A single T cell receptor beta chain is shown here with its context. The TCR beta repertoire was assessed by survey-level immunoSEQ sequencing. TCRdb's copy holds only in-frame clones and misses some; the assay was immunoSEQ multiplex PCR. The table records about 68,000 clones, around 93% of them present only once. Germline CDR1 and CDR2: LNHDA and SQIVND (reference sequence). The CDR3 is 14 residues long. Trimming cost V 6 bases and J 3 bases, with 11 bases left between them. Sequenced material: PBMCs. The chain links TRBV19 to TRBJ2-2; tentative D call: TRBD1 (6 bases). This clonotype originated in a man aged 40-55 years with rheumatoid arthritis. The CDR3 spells CASSRQVYTGELFF. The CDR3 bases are TGTGCCAGTAGCCGACAGGTTTACACCGGGGAGCTGTTTTTT.